The present entry profiles one T cell receptor (beta chain) with its context. Its antigen remains unknown. The sample is drawn from a study of T cell responses to AZD1222 COVID-19 vaccine. The data were produced by immunoSEQ multiplex PCR, yet TCRdb's version contains in-frame clones alone and is incomplete. The sample lists some 120,000 clones, approximately 86% occurring once. Deletions cut 6 bases from V and 1 base from J, with 10 bases between. The CDR3 length is 14 residues. Germline V gives CDR1 MNHNY, CDR2 SVGAGI (reference sequence). Study-wide points: Only 5 or 6 AZD1222 recipients tested seropositive at baseline. White British donors predominated, females outnumbered males, and clonal diversity was possibly underestimated.

This chain joins TRBV6-6 and TRBJ2-1, with a weak D call TRBD2 (6 bases). This receptor was identified in an adult in good health. Sequencing was performed on peripheral blood, taken on day 0 of AZD1222 vaccination. CDR3 coding DNA: TGTGCCAGCAGCCGTCGGGGGTCCTACAATGAGCAGTTCTTC. It yields the protein CASSRRGSYNEQFF.